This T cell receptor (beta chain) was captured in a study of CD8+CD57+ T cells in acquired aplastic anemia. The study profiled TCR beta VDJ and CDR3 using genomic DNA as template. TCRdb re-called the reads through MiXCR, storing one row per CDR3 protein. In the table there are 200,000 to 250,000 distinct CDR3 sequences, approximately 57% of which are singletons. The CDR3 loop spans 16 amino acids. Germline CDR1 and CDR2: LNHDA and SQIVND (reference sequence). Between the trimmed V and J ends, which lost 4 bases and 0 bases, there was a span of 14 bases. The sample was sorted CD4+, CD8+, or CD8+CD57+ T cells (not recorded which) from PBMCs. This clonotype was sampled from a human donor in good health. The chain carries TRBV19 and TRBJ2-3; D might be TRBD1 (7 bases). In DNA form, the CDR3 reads TGTGCCAGTAGTACCGGAGGGGGCCGCAGCACAGATACGCAGTATTTT. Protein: CASSTGGGRSTDTQYF.